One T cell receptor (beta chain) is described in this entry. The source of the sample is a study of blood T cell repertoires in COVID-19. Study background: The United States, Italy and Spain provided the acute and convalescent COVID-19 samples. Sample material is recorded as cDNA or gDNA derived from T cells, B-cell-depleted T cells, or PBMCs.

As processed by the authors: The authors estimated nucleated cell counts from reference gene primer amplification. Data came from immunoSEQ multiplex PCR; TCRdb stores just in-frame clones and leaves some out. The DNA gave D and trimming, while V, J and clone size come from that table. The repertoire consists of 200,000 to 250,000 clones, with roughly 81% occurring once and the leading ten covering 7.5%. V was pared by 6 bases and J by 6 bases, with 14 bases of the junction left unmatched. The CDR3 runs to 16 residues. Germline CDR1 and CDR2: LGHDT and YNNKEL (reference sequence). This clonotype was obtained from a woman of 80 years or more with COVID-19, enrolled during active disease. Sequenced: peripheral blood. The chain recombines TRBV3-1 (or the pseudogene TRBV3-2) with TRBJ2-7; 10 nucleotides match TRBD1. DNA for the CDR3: TGTGCCAGCAGAAAAGGAGCCGGGACAGGGGTGTCCGAGCAGTACTTC. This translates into CASRKGAGTGVSEQYF.